This T cell receptor (beta chain) was observed in a study of PD-1 blockade in classical Hodgkin lymphoma. Study-wide findings and caveats: Healthy donors were reported to have higher baseline TCR diversity than newly diagnosed patients. CD4+ but not CD8+ TCR diversity rose significantly by C4D1.

A note on this clone: Its antigen is still unknown.

Sample time point: cycle 4 day 1 (C4D1), after 6 weeks of nivolumab. Relapses following autologous stem cell transplantation were seen in all patients, with brentuximab vedotin exposure varying. Investigators isolated CD4+ T cells from thawed PBMCs through magnetic negative selection. TCRdb's copy holds only in-frame clones and misses some; the assay was immunoSEQ multiplex PCR. Among 31,000 or so clones listed, about 81% were seen once. The V and J ends lost 5 bases and 5 bases respectively, with 15 bases between them. Germline V gene sequence: CDR1 LNHDA, CDR2 SQIVND (reference sequence). The length of the CDR3 is 14 residues.

The source of this sequence is a human donor with classical Hodgkin lymphoma. The sample in question was CD4+ T cells from blood, obtained before the fourth cycle of nivolumab. The chain carries TRBV19 and TRBJ1-1; no clear D gene. The CDR3 bases are TGTGCCAGTAGTGCCCACCCCAGTGGTACTGAAGCTTTCTTT. Translated, it gives CASSAHPSGTEAFF.